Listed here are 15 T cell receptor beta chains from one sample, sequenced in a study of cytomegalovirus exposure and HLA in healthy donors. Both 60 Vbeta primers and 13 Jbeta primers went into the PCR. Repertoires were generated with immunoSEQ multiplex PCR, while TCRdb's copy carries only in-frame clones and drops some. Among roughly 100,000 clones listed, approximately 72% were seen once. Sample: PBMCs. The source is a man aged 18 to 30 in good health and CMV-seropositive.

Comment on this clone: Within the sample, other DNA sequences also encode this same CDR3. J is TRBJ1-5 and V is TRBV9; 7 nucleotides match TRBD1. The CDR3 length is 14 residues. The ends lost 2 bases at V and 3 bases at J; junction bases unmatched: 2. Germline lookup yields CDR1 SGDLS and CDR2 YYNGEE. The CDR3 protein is CASSVGTDNQPQHF. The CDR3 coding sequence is TGTGCCAGCAGCGTCGGGACAGACAATCAGCCCCAGCATTTT.

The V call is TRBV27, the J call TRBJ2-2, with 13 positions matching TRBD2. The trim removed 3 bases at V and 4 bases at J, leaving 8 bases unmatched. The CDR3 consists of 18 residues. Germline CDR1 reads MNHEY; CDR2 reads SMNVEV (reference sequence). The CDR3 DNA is TGTGCCAGCAGTTTTTCTGGACTAGCGGGGGTCTTCACCGGGGAGCTGTTTTTT. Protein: CASSFSGLAGVFTGELFF.

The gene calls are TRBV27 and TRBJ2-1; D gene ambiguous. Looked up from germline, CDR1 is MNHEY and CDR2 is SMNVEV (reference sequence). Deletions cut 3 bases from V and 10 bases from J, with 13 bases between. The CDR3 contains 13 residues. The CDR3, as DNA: TGTGCCAGCAGTTTCGCCCGGAGCTCAGAGCAGTTCTTC. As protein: CASSFARSSEQFF.

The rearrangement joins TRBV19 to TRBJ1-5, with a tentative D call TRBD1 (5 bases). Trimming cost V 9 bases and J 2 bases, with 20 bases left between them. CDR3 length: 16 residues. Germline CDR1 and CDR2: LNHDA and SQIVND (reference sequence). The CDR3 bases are TGTGCCAGCCGGACCGGGGGGGGTGGTGGCAATCAGCCCCAGCATTTT. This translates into CASRTGGGGGNQPQHF.

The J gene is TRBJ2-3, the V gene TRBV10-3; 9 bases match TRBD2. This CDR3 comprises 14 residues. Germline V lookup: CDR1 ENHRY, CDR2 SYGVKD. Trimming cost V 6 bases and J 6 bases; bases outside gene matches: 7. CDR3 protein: CAISRGGAGDTQYF. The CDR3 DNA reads TGTGCCATCAGCCGCGGGGGGGCCGGGGATACGCAGTATTTT.

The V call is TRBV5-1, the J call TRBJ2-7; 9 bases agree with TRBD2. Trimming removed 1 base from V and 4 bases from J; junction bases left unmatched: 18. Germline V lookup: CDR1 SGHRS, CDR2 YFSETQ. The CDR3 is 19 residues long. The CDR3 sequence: CASSLLKGAGGAFIYEQYF. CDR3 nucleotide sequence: TGCGCCAGCAGCTTGTTAAAGGGAGCGGGGGGCGCTTTTATTTACGAGCAGTACTTC.

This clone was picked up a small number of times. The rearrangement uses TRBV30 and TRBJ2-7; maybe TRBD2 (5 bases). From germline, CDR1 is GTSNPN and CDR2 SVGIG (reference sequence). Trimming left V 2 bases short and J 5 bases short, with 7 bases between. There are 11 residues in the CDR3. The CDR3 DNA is TGTGCCTGGAGTTACGGGAACGAGCAGTACTTC. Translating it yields CAWSYGNEQYF.

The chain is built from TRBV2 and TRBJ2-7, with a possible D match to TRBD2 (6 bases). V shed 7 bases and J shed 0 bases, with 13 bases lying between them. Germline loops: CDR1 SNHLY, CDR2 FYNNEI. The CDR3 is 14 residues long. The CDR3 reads CASKEGPTSYEQYF. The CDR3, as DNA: TGTGCCAGCAAGGAGGGGCCGACCTCCTACGAGCAGTACTTC. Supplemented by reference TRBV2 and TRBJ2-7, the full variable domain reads EPEVTQTPSHQVTQMGQEVILRCVPISNHLYFYWYRQILGQKVEFLVSFYNNEISEKSEIFDDQFSVERPDGSNFTLKIRSTKLEDSAMYFCASKEGPTSYEQYFGPGTRLTVT.

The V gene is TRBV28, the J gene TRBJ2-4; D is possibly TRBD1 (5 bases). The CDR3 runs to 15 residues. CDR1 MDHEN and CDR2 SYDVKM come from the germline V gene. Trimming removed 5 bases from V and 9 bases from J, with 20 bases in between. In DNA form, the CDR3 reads TGTGCCAGCAGTGCCCTCTCCAGGGATGTCGGCATTCAGTACTTC. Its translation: CASSALSRDVGIQYF.

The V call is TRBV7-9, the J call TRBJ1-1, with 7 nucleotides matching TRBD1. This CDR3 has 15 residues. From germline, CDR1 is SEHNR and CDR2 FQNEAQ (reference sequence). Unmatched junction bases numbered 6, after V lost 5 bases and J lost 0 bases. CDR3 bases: TGTGCCAGCAGCCTATCTGGGACAGTGAACACTGAAGCTTTCTTT. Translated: CASSLSGTVNTEAFF.

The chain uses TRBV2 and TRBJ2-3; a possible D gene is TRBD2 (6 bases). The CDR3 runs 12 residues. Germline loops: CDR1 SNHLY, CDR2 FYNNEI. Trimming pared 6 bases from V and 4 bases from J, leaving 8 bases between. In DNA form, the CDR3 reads TGTGCCAGCAGACGACTAGCAGATACGCAGTATTTT. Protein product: CASRRLADTQYF.

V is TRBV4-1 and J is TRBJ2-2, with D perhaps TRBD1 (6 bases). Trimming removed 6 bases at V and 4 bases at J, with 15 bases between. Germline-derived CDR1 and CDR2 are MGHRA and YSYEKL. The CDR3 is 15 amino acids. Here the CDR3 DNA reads TGCGCCAGCAGTCACAGCCAAGGGGGCACCGGGGAGCTGTTTTTT. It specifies CASSHSQGGTGELFF.

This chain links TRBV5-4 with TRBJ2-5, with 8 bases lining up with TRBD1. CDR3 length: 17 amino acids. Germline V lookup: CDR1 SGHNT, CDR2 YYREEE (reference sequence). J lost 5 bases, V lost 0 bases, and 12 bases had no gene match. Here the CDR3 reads CASSLAGTGPGGETQYF. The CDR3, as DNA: TGTGCCAGCAGCTTGGCCGGGACAGGCCCTGGGGGGGAGACCCAGTACTTC.

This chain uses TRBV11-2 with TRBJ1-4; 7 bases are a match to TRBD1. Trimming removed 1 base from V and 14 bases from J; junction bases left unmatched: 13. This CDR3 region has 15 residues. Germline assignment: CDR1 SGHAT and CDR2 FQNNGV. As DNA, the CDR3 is TGTGCCAGCAGCTTAGTGGGACAGACCTCAGGCAGGCTGTTTTTT. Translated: CASSLVGQTSGRLFF.

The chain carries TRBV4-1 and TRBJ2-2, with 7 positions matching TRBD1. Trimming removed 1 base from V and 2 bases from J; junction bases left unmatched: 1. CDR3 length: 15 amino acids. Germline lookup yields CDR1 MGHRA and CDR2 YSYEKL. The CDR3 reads CASSQGQGNTGELFF. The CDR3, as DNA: TGCGCCAGCAGCCAAGGACAGGGTAACACCGGGGAGCTGTTTTTT.